A selection of T cell receptor beta chains follows, all from one sample in a study of blood T cell repertoires in COVID-19. The assay was immunoSEQ multiplex PCR, and TCRdb's table has in-frame clones only and misses some. This table holds tens of thousands of clones, around 80% found once. Sequences were obtained from peripheral blood. Every receptor here comes from a human donor in a cohort sampled during active COVID-19. Both conserved end residues are part of each CDR3. The D gene is left open where the match is weak. Rows give clone size only sometimes, using once, few, many, or a class for an expanded clone.

>-|TRBV30|TRBJ1-4|-
TGTGCCTGGAGGACCGGGACACGAGAGGAAAAACTGTTTTTT
CAWRTGTREEKLFF
>once|TRBV7-6|TRBJ2-5|TRBD2
TGTGCCAGCAGCGTTAGCGGGACCGGGGAGACCCAGTACTTC
CASSVSGTGETQYF
>-|TRBV5-6|TRBJ1-2|-
TGTGCCAGCAGCTTTTTTCGGGAACACTATGGCTACACCTTC
CASSFFREHYGYTF
>-|TRBV6-5|TRBJ1-2|-
TGTGCCAGCAGTTACGGGTCCAGGGGAGATTATGGCTACACCTTC
CASSYGSRGDYGYTF
>once|TRBV7-9|TRBJ2-2|-
TGTGCCAGCAGCAAAATACTAGAATGGGCCGGGGAGCTGTTTTTT
CASSKILEWAGELFF
>-|TRBV9|TRBJ1-2|TRBD1
TGTGCCAGCAGCTTAGGGACAGGGATGCTATTTAACTATGGCTACACCTTC
CASSLGTGMLFNYGYTF
>-|TRBV28|TRBJ1-1|TRBD1
TGTGCCAGCAGTGTTGACAGGGTCATGAACACTGAAGCTTTCTTT
CASSVDRVMNTEAFF
>-|TRBV6-5|TRBJ1-1|TRBD1
TGTGCCAGCAGCTCGACAGGGAAAGCTTTCTTT
CASSSTGKAFF
>-|TRBV28|TRBJ1-1|TRBD1
TGTGCCAGCAGTTTCAATCCGGGACAGGGTTACACTGAAGCTTTCTTT
CASSFNPGQGYTEAFF
>many|TRBV5-1|TRBJ2-7|TRBD1
TGCGCCAGCAGCTGGACAGGGAACTACGAGCAGTACTTC
CASSWTGNYEQYF
>-|TRBV6-5|TRBJ1-2|TRBD1
TGTGCCAGCAGTTACTCCGGACAGGGGCATGGCTACACCTTC
CASSYSGQGHGYTF
>-|TRBV6-1|TRBJ2-7|TRBD1
TGTGCCAGCAGTGAGACTCCCGGGACAGGAGACGAGCAGTACTTC
CASSETPGTGDEQYF
>-|TRBV27|TRBJ2-5|-
TGTGCCAGCAGTCCCCTCCGTGGGGAGCTGGAGGAAGAGACCCAGTACTTC
CASSPLRGELEEETQYF
>-|TRBV12-3/TRBV12-4|TRBJ2-5|-
TGTGCCAGCAGTTCGGGAGAGACCCAGTACTTC
CASSSGETQYF
>-|TRBV27|TRBJ2-2|-
TGTGCCAGCAGTTCGCTGCTCCACAGCGGGGAGCTGTTTTTT
CASSSLLHSGELFF
>-|TRBV4-3|TRBJ1-2|-
TGCGCCAGCAGCCAAGTGGACGGGGATGGCTACACCTTC
CASSQVDGDGYTF
>-|TRBV6-5|TRBJ2-3|TRBD2
TGTGCCATTCTCCGGCTAGCGGGGAAAACAGATACGCAGTATTTT
CAILRLAGKTDTQYF
>few|TRBV4-1|TRBJ2-7|-
TGCGCCAGCAGCCAAGGTTTTATACACAGGTCGTCCTACGAGCAGTACTTC
CASSQGFIHRSSYEQYF
>-|TRBV5-1|TRBJ1-1|TRBD1
TGCGCCAGCAGCATAGACAGGGGGGGAGGTAGGACTGAAGCTTTCTTT
CASSIDRGGGRTEAFF
>few|TRBV7-9|TRBJ1-2|TRBD1
TGTGCCGCCACCAGGGACCAGGGACAGGGTCCTACATCCTTC
CAATRDQGQGPTSF
>-|TRBV7-9|TRBJ1-1|TRBD1
TGTGCCAGCACCAAAGACAGGGGGCGTACGGTCGACACTGAAGCTTTCTTT
CASTKDRGRTVDTEAFF
>few|TRBV29-1|TRBJ2-7|TRBD1
TGCAGCGTTGAAGACAGGACAGGGGACCATTACGAGCAGTACTTC
CSVEDRTGDHYEQYF
>-|TRBV5-6|TRBJ1-4|TRBD1
TGTGCCAGCAGCCGGCTCGGGACAGATAATGAAAAACTGTTTTTT
CASSRLGTDNEKLFF
>-|TRBV28|TRBJ2-1|TRBD2
TGTGCCAGCAACTTAGCGGGCGTCTCCTACAATGAGCAGTTCTTC
CASNLAGVSYNEQFF
>-|TRBV18|TRBJ2-7|TRBD2
TGTGCCAGCTCACCACAAGGAGCGGGGTTAACCTACGAGCAGTACTTC
CASSPQGAGLTYEQYF
>-|TRBV12-5|TRBJ1-2|-
TGTGCTAGTGGTTTGGCGCCTCTGGGAGGGCCCCCTTCCTATGGCTACACCTTC
CASGLAPLGGPPSYGYTF
>-|TRBV25-1|TRBJ2-5|-
TGTGCCAGCAGTGGGGGAGTGGAGCAAGAGACCCAGTACTTC
CASSGGVEQETQYF
>-|TRBV7-2|TRBJ1-2|-
TGTGCCAGCAGCTTAGTACCCGGAGGGGTTGACTATGGCTACACCTTC
CASSLVPGGVDYGYTF
>-|TRBV16|TRBJ1-1|-
TGTGCCAGCAAAAGCCAGGGGAACACTGAAGCTTTCTTT
CASKSQGNTEAFF
>-|TRBV7-8|TRBJ2-7|-
TGTGCCAGCAGCTCACTCGTGAGGGACGAGCAGTACTTC
CASSSLVRDEQYF
>-|TRBV19|TRBJ2-2|TRBD1
TGTGCCAGCAACATCTGGACAGGGGGCCACGGGGAGCTGTTTTTT
CASNIWTGGHGELFF
>-|TRBV7-8|TRBJ1-1|TRBD1
TGTGCCAGCCGCAACCCGGGACAGGTGAACACTGAAGCTTTCTTT
CASRNPGQVNTEAFF
>-|TRBV7-2|TRBJ2-5|-
TGTGCCAGCAGCGCCCAACTAGCTGGGGAGACCCAGTACTTC
CASSAQLAGETQYF
>-|TRBV25-1|TRBJ1-2|TRBD1
TGTGCCAGCAGTGAATATGCAGGACAGGGGGCTGACGGCTACACCTTC
CASSEYAGQGADGYTF
>-|TRBV4-3|TRBJ1-2|-
TGCACCAGCAGCAAACGGGCAGCAGGGAACTATGGCTACACCTTC
CTSSKRAAGNYGYTF
>-|TRBV25-1|TRBJ2-7|-
TGTGCCAGCAGTGATGAGGGAGACGTACCCTACGAGCAGTACTTC
CASSDEGDVPYEQYF
>-|TRBV6-2/TRBV6-3|TRBJ2-1|TRBD2
TGTGCCAGCAGTATAGGGTCCCTAGCGGGAGCTGCCAATGAGCAGTTCTTC
CASSIGSLAGAANEQFF
>once|TRBV7-9|TRBJ2-7|-
TGTGCCAGCAGCTTAGCCGATACAGGGTTAGGTAAACACGAGCAGTACTTC
CASSLADTGLGKHEQYF
>-|TRBV5-3|TRBJ2-7|-
TGTGCCAGAAGTCGTAGCTGGAGCTCCTACGAGCAGTACTTC
CARSRSWSSYEQYF
>-|TRBV5-1|TRBJ1-1|TRBD1
TGCGCCAGCAGCTTTTGGAGTGCAGGGGGCATGAACACTGAAGCTTTCTTT
CASSFWSAGGMNTEAFF
>-|TRBV30|TRBJ2-2|-
TGTGCCTGGAACTCCCGGGGAACCGGGGAGCTGTTTTTT
CAWNSRGTGELFF
>-|TRBV24-1|TRBJ1-3|-
TGTGCCACCAGTGATTGGGCAGGGGTCTCTGGAAACACCATATATTTT
CATSDWAGVSGNTIYF
>-|TRBV2|TRBJ1-5|TRBD1
TGTGCCAGCAGGATTTGGGGACAGGGTAGAGATGAGCCCCAGCATTTT
CASRIWGQGRDEPQHF
>-|TRBV5-1|TRBJ2-7|-
TGCGCCAGCAGCCAAAGCCCGACAGGTCTTTCCTCCTACGAGCAGTACTTC
CASSQSPTGLSSYEQYF
>-|TRBV20-1|TRBJ1-4|TRBD1
TGCAGTGCTGGGACAGGGGGACTGTTTTTT
CSAGTGGLFF
>-|TRBV4-1|TRBJ2-2|TRBD1
TGCGCCAGCAGCCATCCCGGACAGGGTCAGACCGGGGAGCTGTTTTTT
CASSHPGQGQTGELFF
>-|TRBV11-2|TRBJ1-1|-
TGTGCCAGCAGCGATCGGAGGGGTGCAAACACTGAAGCTTTCTTT
CASSDRRGANTEAFF
>-|TRBV6-6|TRBJ1-5|TRBD1
TGTGCCAGCAGTCAGCGAACGGGACAGCATTATAGCAATCAGCCCCAGCATTTT
CASSQRTGQHYSNQPQHF
>-|TRBV5-6|TRBJ1-3|-
TGTGCCAGCAGCGAGAATGCGGGGGACGGTGAAAACACCATATATTTT
CASSENAGDGENTIYF
>-|TRBV9|TRBJ2-1|TRBD2
TGTGCCAGCAGCGCCTCTGGGACTAGCGGGAGTGGTGAGCAGTTCTTC
CASSASGTSGSGEQFF
>-|TRBV12-3/TRBV12-4|TRBJ2-1|-
TGTGCCAGCAGTTCAGGGGAAGACAATGAGCAGTTCTTC
CASSSGEDNEQFF
>-|TRBV27|TRBJ1-4|TRBD1
TGTGCCAGCAGTACCCGGACAGGGGGCTTTAATGAAAAACTGTTTTTT
CASSTRTGGFNEKLFF
>-|TRBV5-1|TRBJ1-1|-
TGCGCCAGCCGAATATTAGGGGAAAGAACTGAAGCTTTCTTT
CASRILGERTEAFF
>-|TRBV7-3|TRBJ1-5|-
TGTGCCAGCAGCCCGGGGGGAGGGGATCAGCCCCAGCATTTT
CASSPGGGDQPQHF
>-|TRBV30|TRBJ1-5|TRBD1
TGTGCCTGGAGTGGGGGACAGGGGTCTCCCTATAGCAATCAGCCCCAGCATTTT
CAWSGGQGSPYSNQPQHF
>-|TRBV4-2|TRBJ1-5|-
TGTGCCAGCAGTCAGGGGAATCAGCCCCAGCATTTT
CASSQGNQPQHF
>-|TRBV2|TRBJ2-7|-
TGTGCCAGCAGGGCCTCACACTCCTACGAGCAGTACTTC
CASRASHSYEQYF
>once|TRBV11-2|TRBJ1-4|-
TGTGCCAGCAGCTTGGGGATGTTAGGAGGTGAAAAACTGTTTTTT
CASSLGMLGGEKLFF
>-|TRBV5-5|TRBJ2-7|-
TGTGCCAGCAGCTTGGGGGTACAGTTCTACGAGCAGTACTTC
CASSLGVQFYEQYF